This is a list of T cell receptor beta chains from one sample in a study of cytomegalovirus exposure and HLA in healthy donors. Sequenced by immunoSEQ multiplex PCR; TCRdb stores in-frame clones only, minus some. The sample carries 150,000 to 200,000 clones, approximately 80% recorded once. The source material was PBMCs. Receptors were obtained from a male donor in good health and CMV-seropositive. Both conserved end residues are part of each CDR3. The D gene is left open where the match is weak. Only part of the rows carry a size: once, few, many, or a class if the clone is expanded.

DNA: TGTGCCAGCAGCCGGGGGACTAGCGGGAGGCGGATCGGCAATGAGCAGTTCTTC
CDR3: CASSRGTSGRRIGNEQFF
J: TRBJ2-1
V: TRBV7-3
size: NA
D: TRBD2

DNA: TGTGCCATCAGTGGGACAGGGAGCACAGATACGCAGTATTTT
CDR3: CAISGTGSTDTQYF
J: TRBJ2-3
V: TRBV10-3
size: NA
D: TRBD1

DNA: TGTGCCAGCAGTTTACCCCAGGGGGCGGACTACAATGAGCAGTTCTTC
CDR3: CASSLPQGADYNEQFF
J: TRBJ2-1
V: TRBV28
size: NA
D: TRBD1

DNA: TGTGCCAGCGGGGTCTCCGCGGGCACTGAAGCTTTCTTT
CDR3: CASGVSAGTEAFF
J: TRBJ1-1
V: TRBV11-3
size: NA
D: NA

DNA: TGTGCCAGCTCGGGACTCAGGGGGGGGGAGCTGTTTTTT
CDR3: CASSGLRGGELFF
J: TRBJ2-2
V: TRBV7-2
size: once
D: NA

DNA: TGTGCCAGCAGCCATCCAGGGGGATTGGGGGAGCAGTACTTC
CDR3: CASSHPGGLGEQYF
J: TRBJ2-7
V: TRBV11-3
size: NA
D: TRBD1

DNA: TGTGCCAGCAGCGGGAGACAGGGGGGTACTGAAGCTTTCTTT
CDR3: CASSGRQGGTEAFF
J: TRBJ1-1
V: TRBV7-2
size: once
D: TRBD1

DNA: TGTGCCAGCAGCTACCGGACTAGCGGGTTAGTCTCCTACGAGCAGTACTTC
CDR3: CASSYRTSGLVSYEQYF
J: TRBJ2-7
V: TRBV13
size: NA
D: TRBD2

DNA: TGTGCCAGCAGCTATGTGACAGTTTATAATTCACCCCTCCACTTT
CDR3: CASSYVTVYNSPLHF
J: TRBJ1-6
V: TRBV6-6
size: NA
D: NA

DNA: TGTGCCAGTAGTACTGGTGACTACCCCTACGAGCAGTACTTC
CDR3: CASSTGDYPYEQYF
J: TRBJ2-7
V: TRBV19
size: NA
D: NA

DNA: TGTGCCAGCACTCCCTTGACAGCACAAGAGACCCAGTACTTC
CDR3: CASTPLTAQETQYF
J: TRBJ2-5
V: TRBV7-8
size: NA
D: NA

DNA: TGTGCCGGTAAAGCGGGAGGCGGGACAGATACGCAGTATTTT
CDR3: CAGKAGGGTDTQYF
J: TRBJ2-3
V: TRBV2
size: NA
D: TRBD2

DNA: TGTGCCAGCAGCAACCGGGACAGCTACGAGCAGTACTTC
CDR3: CASSNRDSYEQYF
J: TRBJ2-7
V: TRBV11-3
size: NA
D: TRBD1

DNA: TGCAGCGTTGAAAAAGCCTATGGCTACACCTTC
CDR3: CSVEKAYGYTF
J: TRBJ1-2
V: TRBV29-1
size: few
D: NA

DNA: TGTGCCAGCACCCGGGCGGCTAGCGGGAGTGGCGAGCAGTACTTC
CDR3: CASTRAASGSGEQYF
J: TRBJ2-7
V: TRBV28
size: NA
D: TRBD2

DNA: TGCGCCAGCAGCCCAGATTCTGGGCTTGGGGCCAACGTCCTGACTTTC
CDR3: CASSPDSGLGANVLTF
J: TRBJ2-6
V: TRBV4-1
size: once
D: NA

DNA: TGTGCCAGCAGTGCCCCCGATTGGACTAGCGGGAGATCCCGACCGAACACCGGGGAGCTGTTTTTT
CDR3: CASSAPDWTSGRSRPNTGELFF
J: TRBJ2-2
V: TRBV28
size: NA
D: TRBD2

DNA: TGTGCCAGCAGCTTAAAACAGGAATTAAGGACTGAAGCTTTCTTT
CDR3: CASSLKQELRTEAFF
J: TRBJ1-1
V: TRBV5-4
size: NA
D: NA

DNA: TGTGCCAGCGAAGGACTAGCGGGAACCTACGAGCAGTACTTC
CDR3: CASEGLAGTYEQYF
J: TRBJ2-7
V: TRBV2
size: few
D: TRBD2

DNA: TGTGCCTGGAGTCCCATAAGCGGAGCCCTCTCCTACGAGCAGTACTTC
CDR3: CAWSPISGALSYEQYF
J: TRBJ2-7
V: TRBV30
size: few
D: NA

DNA: TGTGCCAGTAGTATAGGCGGGACAGTTTATTCACCCCTCCACTTT
CDR3: CASSIGGTVYSPLHF
J: TRBJ1-6
V: TRBV19
size: once
D: TRBD1

DNA: TGTGCCAGCAGCCTGGCAGGGGCCGAGCAGTACTTC
CDR3: CASSLAGAEQYF
J: TRBJ2-7
V: TRBV7-9
size: NA
D: NA

DNA: TGTGCCAGCAGCGTAGGGGGAGGGGTTTCGAACACTGAAGCTTTCTTT
CDR3: CASSVGGGVSNTEAFF
J: TRBJ1-1
V: TRBV9
size: NA
D: NA

DNA: TGTGCCAGCAGTGAATCGAGCACTGAAGCTTTCTTT
CDR3: CASSESSTEAFF
J: TRBJ1-1
V: TRBV2
size: NA
D: NA

DNA: TGTGCCAGTGGGACAGGGTCGTCAACTAATGAAAAACTGTTTTTT
CDR3: CASGTGSSTNEKLFF
J: TRBJ1-4
V: TRBV9
size: NA
D: TRBD1

DNA: TGTGCCAGCAGCTTTGATCAGGGGGTGAGCACTGAAGCTTTCTTT
CDR3: CASSFDQGVSTEAFF
J: TRBJ1-1
V: TRBV11-2
size: NA
D: TRBD1

DNA: TGTGCCAGCAGCTTGAGCGGGAGAGGGTTCTTC
CDR3: CASSLSGRGFF
J: TRBJ2-1
V: TRBV7-9
size: NA
D: TRBD2

DNA: TGTGCCAGCAGCTCTCCCCGGACAGGCGGGGTCGGGGAGCTGTTTTTT
CDR3: CASSSPRTGGVGELFF
J: TRBJ2-2
V: TRBV11-3
size: NA
D: NA

DNA: TGTGCCACTATGGACAGGGGGAACACTGAAGCTTTCTTT
CDR3: CATMDRGNTEAFF
J: TRBJ1-1
V: TRBV15
size: few
D: TRBD1

DNA: TGCGCCAGCACCCCCTGGGGGGGAGATGAGCAGTTCTTC
CDR3: CASTPWGGDEQFF
J: TRBJ2-1
V: TRBV5-1
size: NA
D: TRBD2

DNA: TGTGCCAGCAGTTTGCTCTCTGGGCAGCGGGATGAAAAACTGTTTTTT
CDR3: CASSLLSGQRDEKLFF
J: TRBJ1-4
V: TRBV27
size: NA
D: NA

DNA: TGTGCCAGTAGTATAAACGGCGGCGGTGGACTGGAGCAGTACTTC
CDR3: CASSINGGGGLEQYF
J: TRBJ2-7
V: TRBV19
size: few
D: NA

DNA: TGTGCCAGCAGTGACTGGGGCAGACCCTACGAGCAGTACTTC
CDR3: CASSDWGRPYEQYF
J: TRBJ2-7
V: TRBV6-4
size: NA
D: NA

DNA: TGTGCCAGCAGCGAGACAGGGATTGGCTACACCTTC
CDR3: CASSETGIGYTF
J: TRBJ1-2
V: TRBV14
size: NA
D: TRBD1

DNA: TGTGCCATCAGTGAGTCCTTGAACCGGGACAACACCTTC
CDR3: CAISESLNRDNTF
J: TRBJ1-2
V: TRBV10-3
size: NA
D: NA

DNA: TGCGCCAGCAGCCAAGACTTCGGACTTTCCGCGAACACCGGGGAGCTGTTTTTT
CDR3: CASSQDFGLSANTGELFF
J: TRBJ2-2
V: TRBV4-1
size: few
D: NA

DNA: TGTGCCAGCTCACCGGCCAGTGGTAACCCCAACTATGGCTACACCTTC
CDR3: CASSPASGNPNYGYTF
J: TRBJ1-2
V: TRBV18
size: NA
D: NA

DNA: TGTGCCAGCAGTTACCTGCGCGACAATGAGCAGTTCTTC
CDR3: CASSYLRDNEQFF
J: TRBJ2-1
V: TRBV6-5
size: NA
D: NA

DNA: TGTGCCAGCCGTTGGACAGGGAAAAATGAGCAGTTCTTC
CDR3: CASRWTGKNEQFF
J: TRBJ2-1
V: TRBV2
size: NA
D: TRBD1

DNA: TGTTCCAGCAGCTTAGTGGCACAGTATGGCTACACCTTC
CDR3: CSSSLVAQYGYTF
J: TRBJ1-2
V: TRBV7-9
size: NA
D: NA

DNA: TGTGCCAGCAGCGCGACTAGCCGGGCGCTATACGAGCAGTACTTC
CDR3: CASSATSRALYEQYF
J: TRBJ2-7
V: TRBV5-6
size: NA
D: TRBD2

DNA: TGCGCCAGCAGCTTGGCTAGCCCCGGGGACGAGCAGTACTTC
CDR3: CASSLASPGDEQYF
J: TRBJ2-7
V: TRBV5-1
size: NA
D: NA

DNA: TGTGCCAGCAGTGTGCCCGGGACCGGGGAGCTGTTTTTT
CDR3: CASSVPGTGELFF
J: TRBJ2-2
V: TRBV9
size: NA
D: NA

DNA: TGCAGTGCTAGTGACAGCTACGAGCAGTACTTC
CDR3: CSASDSYEQYF
J: TRBJ2-7
V: TRBV20-1
size: NA
D: NA

DNA: TGTGCCAGCAGCCAGACTAGCGGGAGACAGGAGCAGTTCTTC
CDR3: CASSQTSGRQEQFF
J: TRBJ2-1
V: TRBV7-9
size: NA
D: TRBD2

DNA: TGTGCCACCTCACCCTGGAGAAACACTGAAGCTTTCTTT
CDR3: CATSPWRNTEAFF
J: TRBJ1-1
V: TRBV19
size: NA
D: NA

DNA: TGTGCTAGCAGCTTACGGCCTAGCGGGAACGACAGGGCAGAGACCCAGTACTTC
CDR3: CASSLRPSGNDRAETQYF
J: TRBJ2-5
V: TRBV7-7
size: once
D: TRBD2

DNA: TGCGCCAGCAGCTTGGTACTAGCGGGATCGGATACGCAGTATTTT
CDR3: CASSLVLAGSDTQYF
J: TRBJ2-3
V: TRBV5-1
size: NA
D: TRBD2

DNA: NA
CDR3: CASSLGRRAGELFF
J: TRBJ2-2
V: TRBV11-2
size: few
D: NA

DNA: TGTGCCAGCAGCCAAGAATGGACTAGCGGTAATGAGCAGTTCTTC
CDR3: CASSQEWTSGNEQFF
J: TRBJ2-1
V: TRBV14
size: NA
D: TRBD2

DNA: TGTGCCAGCAGTGAACCCAGCAGGGGGCTGCCCCGTACGCAGTATTTT
CDR3: CASSEPSRGLPRTQYF
J: TRBJ2-3
V: TRBV6-1
size: NA
D: TRBD1

DNA: TGTGCCAGCAGCTTTGGCGGGGGTCAGCCCCAGCATTTT
CDR3: CASSFGGGQPQHF
J: TRBJ1-5
V: TRBV11-1
size: NA
D: NA

DNA: TGTGCCAGCTCGAATCCAGGGGGCAATCAGCCCCAGCATTTT
CDR3: CASSNPGGNQPQHF
J: TRBJ1-5
V: TRBV11-3
size: NA
D: NA

DNA: TGTGCCAGCAGTGTGGTTCCGGAGACAGATACGCAGTATTTT
CDR3: CASSVVPETDTQYF
J: TRBJ2-3
V: TRBV2
size: NA
D: NA

DNA: TGTGCCAGCAGTCCACTAGCCCTGAATGAGCAGTTCTTC
CDR3: CASSPLALNEQFF
J: TRBJ2-1
V: TRBV28
size: NA
D: NA

DNA: TGTGCCAGCAGCTTGGTTTTCTCTAGCGAGGACAACATTCAGTACTTC
CDR3: CASSLVFSSEDNIQYF
J: TRBJ2-4
V: TRBV5-6
size: NA
D: NA

DNA: TGTGCCAGCAGCCCAGGGGACAGGGGGTACGAGCAGTACTTC
CDR3: CASSPGDRGYEQYF
J: TRBJ2-7
V: TRBV11-3
size: NA
D: TRBD1